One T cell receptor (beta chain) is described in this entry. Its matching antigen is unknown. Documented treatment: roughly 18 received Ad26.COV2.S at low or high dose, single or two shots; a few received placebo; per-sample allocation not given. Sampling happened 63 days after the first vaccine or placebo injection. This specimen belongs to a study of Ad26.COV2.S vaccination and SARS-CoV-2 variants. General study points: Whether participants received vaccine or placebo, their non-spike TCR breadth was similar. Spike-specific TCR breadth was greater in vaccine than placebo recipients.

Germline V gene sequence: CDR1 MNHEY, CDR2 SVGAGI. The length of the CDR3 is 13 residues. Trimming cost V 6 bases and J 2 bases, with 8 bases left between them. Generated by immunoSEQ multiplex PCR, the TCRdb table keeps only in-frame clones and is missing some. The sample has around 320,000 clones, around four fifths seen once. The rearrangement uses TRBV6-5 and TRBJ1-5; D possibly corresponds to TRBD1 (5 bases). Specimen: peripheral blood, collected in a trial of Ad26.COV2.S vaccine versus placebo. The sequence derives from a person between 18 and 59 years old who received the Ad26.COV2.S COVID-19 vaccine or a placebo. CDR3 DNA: TGTGCCAGCAGGGCGGGGGGCAATCAGCCCCAGCATTTT. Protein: CASRAGGNQPQHF.